The 11 T cell receptor beta chains listed next were all sequenced from one sample in a study of OX40 agonist ivuxolimab in advanced cancers. The library was generated by the immunoSEQ multiplex PCR assay. TCRdb's version of the immuneACCESS table is confined to in-frame rearrangements and falls short of the full clone set. An unresolved V gene accounts for under half of the shortfall where checked; the remainder is of unknown origin. The sample contains about 80,000 clones, about four fifths of them found a single time. Around 0.8% of the sample lies in the top ten. The sample was CD4+ or CD8+ T cells sorted from blood, taken in a trial of the OX40 agonist ivuxolimab. These receptors all come from an adult with an advanced solid tumor such as melanoma, head and neck, liver or kidney cancer.

This clone was picked up one time. This chain links TRBV29-1 with TRBJ2-7; D is unresolved. In germline, CDR1 is SQVTM, CDR2 ANQGSEA. Trimming cost V 7 bases and J 3 bases, with 16 bases left between them. The CDR3 totals 13 residues. The CDR3: CSAKDRSGYEQYF. The CDR3 nucleotides read TGCAGCGCCAAGGACCGATCTGGCTACGAGCAGTACTTC.

The chain has TRBV30 and TRBJ2-3, with 9 bases fitting TRBD1. Germline CDR1 is GTSNPN and CDR2 is SVGIG (reference sequence). This CDR3 has 12 amino acids. V dropped 8 bases and J dropped 1; count of bases not matched to a gene: 1. In nucleotides, the CDR3 is TGTGCCCGGGACAGGGGCACAGATACGCAGTATTTT. Protein product: CARDRGTDTQYF.

The V gene is TRBV11-3, the J gene TRBJ2-2, with 9 positions matching TRBD1. Germline V gives CDR1 SGHNT, CDR2 YENEEA. Trimming at V came to 4 bases and at J to 6 bases, leaving 3 bases not matched to a gene. The CDR3 loop spans 14 amino acids. CDR3 coding DNA: TGTGCCAGCAGCTCTCGACAGGGGGCCGGGGAGCTGTTTTTT. Its translation is CASSSRQGAGELFF.

The CDR3 spells CASTPSGGANTGELFF. In DNA form, the CDR3 reads TGTGCCAGCACCCCCTCCGGGGGAGCGAACACCGGGGAGCTGTTTTTT. V gene TRBV7-9 combines with J gene TRBJ2-2; D may be TRBD2 (6 bases). The CDR3 runs 16 residues. The germline V gene has CDR1 SEHNR and CDR2 FQNEAQ (reference sequence). Trimming removed 7 bases from V and 0 bases from J, with 15 bases in between. Based on the CDR3 plus reference TRBV7-9 and TRBJ2-2, the full variable domain is DTGVSQNPRHKITKRGQNVTFRCDPISEHNRLYWYRQTLGQGPEFLTYFQNEAQLEKSRLLSDRFSAERPKGSFSTLEIQRTEQGDSAMYLCASTPSGGANTGELFFGEGSRLTVL.

The chain joins TRBV2 to TRBJ1-1; possible D gene TRBD1, 5 bases. There are 13 residues in the CDR3. V was cut by 7 bases and J by 5 bases, with 14 bases left in between. Germline V gene data show CDR1 as SNHLY and CDR2 as FYNNEI. CDR3 DNA: TGTGCCAGCAACCCACAGGTGAGGACTGAAGCTTTCTTT. Protein product: CASNPQVRTEAFF.

This sequence joins TRBV19 and TRBJ1-5; tentatively, D is TRBD1 (6 bases). This CDR3 spans 15 amino acids. Trimming pared 5 bases from V and 3 bases from J, leaving 14 bases between. Germline CDR1 reads LNHDA; CDR2 reads SQIVND (reference sequence). The CDR3 protein is CASSSTTGFNQPQHF. CDR3 sequence (DNA): TGTGCCAGTAGTTCTACGACAGGATTCAATCAGCCCCAGCATTTT.

V is TRBV5-4 and J is TRBJ2-1, with 7 bases fitting TRBD2. Germline loops: CDR1 SGHNT, CDR2 YYREEE (reference sequence). The CDR3 totals 16 residues. The V and J ends lost 4 bases and 7 bases, in that order; junction bases with no gene match: 14. CDR3 residues: CASSHPGRARGNEQFF. In nucleotides, the CDR3 is TGTGCCAGCAGCCACCCGGGGAGGGCGAGAGGGAATGAGCAGTTCTTC.

CDR3 in DNA: TGTGCCAGCAGTTTACAGGGACATACCGGGGAGCTGTTTTTT. Translating gives CASSLQGHTGELFF. This chain uses TRBV27 with TRBJ2-2; D possibly corresponds to TRBD1 (6 bases). Germline values: CDR1 MNHEY, CDR2 SMNVEV (reference sequence). This CDR3 has 14 residues. V lost 2 bases and J lost 5, with 9 bases in between.

The CDR3 DNA follows: TGTGCCAGCAATATGGGACAGGGTGATGGCTACACCTTC. Amino acid sequence: CASNMGQGDGYTF. The chain is built from TRBV28 and TRBJ1-2, with 9 bases lining up with TRBD1. This CDR3 spans 13 amino acids. The V gene's germline CDR1 is MDHEN and CDR2 SYDVKM. V was pared by 7 bases and J by 6 bases, with 6 bases of the junction left unmatched.

The chain has TRBV19 and TRBJ2-1, with 15 bases that match TRBD2. CDR3 length equals 19 residues. Germline loops: CDR1 LNHDA, CDR2 SQIVND (reference sequence). V was clipped by 4 bases and J by 4 bases; unmatched bases: 11. CDR3 in DNA: TGTGCCAGTAGTACTCGGTGGAGGACTAGCGGGAGGGGGTACAATGAGCAGTTCTTC. Amino acid sequence: CASSTRWRTSGRGYNEQFF.

V gene TRBV5-1 combines with J gene TRBJ1-4; perhaps TRBD1 as D (6 bases). Trimming stripped 4 bases from V and 10 bases from J, with 17 bases between. Germline CDR1 and CDR2: SGHRS and YFSETQ. The CDR3 loop spans 14 amino acids. The CDR3 here is CASSLLIGGRKLFF. DNA of the CDR3: TGCGCCAGCAGCCTTCTTATTGGGGGCCGAAAACTGTTTTTT. The full variable domain, in which reference TRBV5-1 and TRBJ1-4 provide the parts outside the CDR3, is KAGVTQTPRYLIKTRGQQVTLSCSPISGHRSVSWYQQTPGQGLQFLFEYFSETQRNKGNFPGRFSGRQFSNSRSEMNVSTLELGDSALYLCASSLLIGGRKLFFGSGTQLSVL.